This TCR beta chain was captured by sequencing in a study of cytomegalovirus exposure and HLA in healthy donors. PCR employed 60 Vbeta and 13 Jbeta primers. This table comes from immunoSEQ multiplex PCR, and its TCRdb copy is limited to in-frame clones, with some not included. The sample has 150,000 to 200,000 clones; about 88% are singletons. Trimming pared 4 bases from V and 3 bases from J, leaving 10 bases between. Germline values: CDR1 SGHRS, CDR2 YFSETQ. The CDR3 contains 13 residues. The sample consisted of PBMCs. This chain joins TRBV5-1 and TRBJ1-2; D may be TRBD1 (6 bases). The receptor was derived from a girl under three years old in good health and CMV-seronegative. The CDR3 loop is CASSPDRDYGYTF. The CDR3 bases are TGCGCCAGCAGCCCGGACAGAGACTATGGCTACACCTTC. Together with reference TRBV5-1 and TRBJ1-2, the CDR3 gives the full variable domain: KAGVTQTPRYLIKTRGQQVTLSCSPISGHRSVSWYQQTPGQGLQFLFEYFSETQRNKGNFPGRFSGRQFSNSRSEMNVSTLELGDSALYLCASSPDRDYGYTFGSGTRLTVV.